Below, 26 T cell receptor beta chains from the same sample are listed, as sequenced in a study of cytomegalovirus exposure and HLA in healthy donors (TCRdb year 2017). The library came from the immunoSEQ multiplex PCR assay. For the multiplex PCR, a mixture combining 60 forward primers for TCR Vbeta segments and 13 reverse primers for TCR Jbeta segments was used. Drawn from immuneACCESS, this table holds only the in-frame rearrangements with V and J called that TCRdb kept. Clones are partly lost; checked studies trace under half to an unresolved V gene and leave the rest unexplained. The sample table shows some 180,000 clones, and 76% are seen once. The ten largest make up 2.5% of the sample. The sample consisted of PBMCs. The receptors shown here come from a woman aged 25 to 39 in good health and CMV-seropositive.

The CDR3 loop is CASSQGTETPLHF. CDR3 bases: TGTGCCAGCAGCCAAGGAACAGAGACACCCCTCCACTTT. The rearrangement joins TRBV14 to TRBJ1-6; D not certain. The CDR3 contains 13 residues. V was pared by 1 base and J by 11 bases, with 9 bases between. Germline V CDR1 and CDR2: SGHDN, FVKESK. Looking up the rest from reference TRBV14 and TRBJ1-6 gives the full variable domain: EAGVTQFPSHSVIEKGQTVTLRCDPISGHDNLYWYRRVMGKEIKFLLHFVKESKQDESGMPNNRFLAERTGGTYSTLKVQPAELEDSGVYFCASSQGTETPLHFGNGTRLTVT.

The J gene is TRBJ2-3, the V gene TRBV4-2; D may be TRBD2 (7 bases). CDR1 and CDR2 from the germline V gene are LGHNA and YNFKEQ. This CDR3 is 15 amino acids long. The V and J ends lost 1 base and 3 bases respectively, with 11 bases between them. The CDR3 loop reads CASSQGGGQTDTQYF. CDR3 DNA sequence: TGTGCCAGCAGCCAAGGGGGGGGGCAGACAGATACGCAGTATTTT.

The chain employs TRBV2 and TRBJ2-7; weak D call: TRBD1 (6 bases). Germline-derived CDR1 and CDR2 are SNHLY and FYNNEI. The CDR3 has 12 residues. V lost 6 bases and J lost 3, with 9 bases in between. As DNA, the CDR3 is TGTGCCAGCAGCGCACAGGGCTACGAGCAGTACTTC. It codes for CASSAQGYEQYF. The whole variable domain, filled in from reference TRBV2 and TRBJ2-7, reads EPEVTQTPSHQVTQMGQEVILRCVPISNHLYFYWYRQILGQKVEFLVSFYNNEISEKSEIFDDQFSVERPDGSNFTLKIRSTKLEDSAMYFCASSAQGYEQYFGPGTRLTVT.

The count of this clone is one. The CDR3 DNA is TGTGCCAGCAGCCCCCAGGGACTAGTAGCGCATGAGCAGTTCTTC. This encodes CASSPQGLVAHEQFF. The rearrangement uses TRBV5-6 and TRBJ2-1; TRBD2 matches at 8 bases. CDR3 length: 15 amino acids. Trimming took 4 bases from V and 8 from J; bases not matched to a gene: 11. Germline V gene sequence: CDR1 SGHDT, CDR2 YYEEEE.

V and J are TRBV7-2 and TRBJ2-3, with a tentative D call TRBD2 (5 bases). The CDR3 is 14 amino acids. With 5 bases removed from V and 6 bases from J, the gap between germline ends came to 15 bases. Germline V gene sequence: CDR1 SGHTA, CDR2 FQGNSA. CDR3 in amino acids: CASSRDGRVDTQYF. As DNA, the CDR3 is TGTGCCAGCAGCCGCGACGGGCGGGTGGATACGCAGTATTTT.

This clone has only a few counts. The chain carries TRBV13 and TRBJ1-4, with D maybe TRBD1 (6 bases). Trimming cost V 5 bases and J 5 bases, with 12 bases left between them. This CDR3 region has 14 residues. Per germline, CDR1 PRHDT and CDR2 FYEKMQ (reference sequence). CDR3 coding DNA: TGTGCCAGCAGCCGAGGGGGGGGGAATGAAAAACTGTTTTTT. It encodes CASSRGGGNEKLFF.

Here the CDR3 DNA reads TGTGCCAGCAGCGTAGAAGGGGGCTGGGAAAACACCATATATTTT. This translates into CASSVEGGWENTIYF. The chain employs TRBV9 and TRBJ1-3; 7 bases are a match to TRBD1. V shed 0 bases, J shed 6 bases, and the junction held 6 bases outside the gene matches. The germline CDR1 and CDR2 sequences are SGDLS and YYNGEE. The CDR3 runs to 15 residues.

This clone was found a few times. This chain uses TRBV5-1 with TRBJ2-1; D is uncertain. Germline lookup yields CDR1 SGHRS and CDR2 YFSETQ. This CDR3 has 13 amino acids. V was pared by 3 bases and J by 2 bases, with 6 bases between. The CDR3 DNA sequence: TGCGCCAGCAGCTCCCCGGCCTACAATGAGCAGTTCTTC. Protein product: CASSSPAYNEQFF.

The chain has TRBV6-5 and TRBJ2-3; the D gene is possibly TRBD1 (6 bases). The V gene lost 10 bases and the J gene lost 1 base, with 12 bases spanning the gap. In germline, CDR1 is MNHEY, CDR2 SVGAGI. This CDR3 comprises 13 residues. The CDR3 here is CATGTPRTDTQYF. CDR3 in DNA: TGTGCCACCGGGACACCTCGCACAGATACGCAGTATTTT.

This clone turned up a few times. V gene TRBV19 combines with J gene TRBJ1-5, with D maybe TRBD1 (6 bases). The CDR3 is 13 amino acids. Germline CDR1 is LNHDA and CDR2 is SQIVND (reference sequence). The CDR3 here is CGSRGAGDQPQHF. The CDR3 DNA reads as TGTGGGAGTCGGGGGGCGGGGGATCAGCCCCAGCATTTT. Complete variable domain (other parts from reference TRBV19 and TRBJ1-5): DGGITQSPKYLFRKEGQNVTLSCEQNLNHDAMYWYRQDPGQGLRLIYYSQIVNDFQKGDIAEGYSVSREKKESFPLTVTSAQKNPTAFYLCGSRGAGDQPQHFGDGTRLSIL.

V usage is TRBV28 and J usage is TRBJ2-6, with a tentative D call TRBD2 (6 bases). The CDR3 loop spans 15 amino acids. Between the trimmed V and J ends, which lost 6 bases and 0 bases, there was a span of 9 bases. Germline V CDR1 and CDR2: MDHEN, SYDVKM. This chain's CDR3 is CASRGRDSGANVLTF. The CDR3 nucleotides are TGTGCCAGCAGGGGGCGGGACTCTGGGGCCAACGTCCTGACTTTC.

The V call is TRBV7-8, the J call TRBJ2-7; TRBD1 matches 11 bases. CDR1 is SGHVS, CDR2 FQNEAQ, per germline. With V trimmed by 5 bases and J by 6 bases, 9 bases remained unmatched. The CDR3 is 15 residues long. The CDR3 DNA sequence: TGTGCCAGCAGCCCTCGGACAGGGGGCCTCTCCGAGCAGTACTTC. It encodes CASSPRTGGLSEQYF.

This clone was recorded a few times. The chain recombines TRBV12-5 with TRBJ2-3; 10 nucleotides agree with TRBD1. Germline-derived CDR1 and CDR2 are LGHNT and FRNRAP. V was pared by 5 bases and J by 4 bases, with 3 bases of the junction left unmatched. The CDR3 length is 14 residues. The CDR3 is CASGLGQGADTQYF. In DNA, the CDR3 is TGTGCTAGTGGTCTCGGACAGGGGGCAGATACGCAGTATTTT.

CDR3 nucleotides: TGCAGCGTGGAGCCGACGGTACCCGGGGAGCTGTTTTTT. Protein: CSVEPTVPGELFF. This chain connects TRBV29-1 to TRBJ2-2; no firm D call. From germline, CDR1 is SQVTM and CDR2 ANQGSEA. The germline V and J ends were trimmed by 6 bases and 6 bases, with 14 bases remaining between them. This CDR3 spans 13 amino acids.

The chain links TRBV5-6 to TRBJ1-5; TRBD1 aligns across 10 bases. The ends lost 3 bases at V and 4 bases at J; junction bases unmatched: 13. This CDR3 has 18 residues. Germline values: CDR1 SGHDT, CDR2 YYEEEE. The CDR3 DNA sequence: TGTGCCAGCAGCTCCCTAGGGGACAGGGGTTTGGGGAATCAGCCCCAGCATTTT. Its protein is CASSSLGDRGLGNQPQHF.

The chain is built from TRBV7-2 and TRBJ1-5; TRBD1 is a possible D gene (5 bases). This CDR3 comprises 17 residues. Germline V gene lookup returns CDR1 SGHTA and CDR2 FQGNSA. Trimming removed 1 base from V and 0 bases from J, with 13 bases in between. CDR3 in amino acids: CASSLGQGLYSNQPQHF. The CDR3 DNA is TGTGCCAGCAGCTTAGGTCAGGGCCTGTATAGCAATCAGCCCCAGCATTTT.

J is TRBJ1-1 and V is TRBV9, with TRBD1 matching over 8 bases. Germline V gives CDR1 SGDLS, CDR2 YYNGEE. V lost 4 bases to trimming and J lost 6 bases; unmatched junction nucleotides: 8. CDR3 size: 14 residues. The CDR3 bases are TGTGCCAGCAGCCTCAGGGGGCAGGGACCTGAAGCTTTCTTT. This gives the protein CASSLRGQGPEAFF.

The J gene is TRBJ2-1, the V gene TRBV5-4, with D perhaps matching TRBD1 (6 bases). There are 12 residues in the CDR3. The V gene's germline CDR1 is SGHNT and CDR2 YYREEE (reference sequence). The V end lost 4 bases, the J end lost 10 bases, and 12 bases lay between the germline ends. The CDR3 DNA follows: TGTGCCAGCAGCAATGGACAGAGCGAGCAGTTCTTC. This gives the protein CASSNGQSEQFF.

The chain recombines TRBV2 with TRBJ2-7, with unresolved D. Germline assignment: CDR1 SNHLY and CDR2 FYNNEI. The CDR3 is made up of 14 amino acids. Deletions cut 3 bases from V and 5 bases from J, with 14 bases between. The CDR3 DNA follows: TGTGCCAGCAGTGACAAGGCTAGAGCCAACGAGCAGTACTTC. It is translated as CASSDKARANEQYF.

The chain recombines TRBV6-6 with TRBJ2-3, with TRBD1 matching over 7 bases. CDR3 length equals 13 residues. Germline CDR1 MNHNY, CDR2 SVGAGI (reference sequence). V was pared by 7 bases and J by 6 bases, with 7 bases of the junction left unmatched. The CDR3 sequence is CASTGTDFDTQYF. CDR3 coding DNA: TGTGCCAGCACCGGGACAGACTTCGATACGCAGTATTTT.

This chain uses TRBV28 with TRBJ1-2; D might be TRBD1 (5 bases). This CDR3 region has 15 residues. Trimming removed 4 bases from V and 4 bases from J, with 16 bases in between. Looked up from germline, CDR1 is MDHEN and CDR2 is SYDVKM. CDR3 sequence (DNA): TGTGCCAGCAGTTCACGGGGGGTCTTGAGCTATGGCTACACCTTC. Translated, it gives CASSSRGVLSYGYTF.

The chain is built from TRBV28 and TRBJ2-5, with 8 bases matching TRBD2. CDR1 is MDHEN and CDR2 is SYDVKM in the germline V gene. V trimming: 6 bases; J trimming: 1 base; junction bases outside the gene matches: 4. The CDR3 length is 14 residues. CDR3 DNA: TGTGCCAGCAGCCGGGGGGGGACCCAAGAGACCCAGTACTTC. Amino acids: CASSRGGTQETQYF.

This rearrangement joins TRBV2 to TRBJ2-5, with TRBD2 as a possible D gene (8 bases). The DNA end is more similar to TRBJ2-7, so the J call may be wrong. Germline loops: CDR1 SNHLY, CDR2 FYNNEI. The CDR3 spans 14 residues. The CDR3 loop is CASKGAGGSYEQYF. As DNA, the CDR3 is TGTGCCAGCAAGGGGGCGGGGGGTTCCTACGAGCAGTACTTC.

The chain is built from TRBV19 and TRBJ1-5; possibly TRBD1 for D (6 bases). Germline-derived CDR1 and CDR2 are LNHDA and SQIVND (reference sequence). The CDR3 covers 15 residues. The V end was cut by 0 bases, the J end by 2 bases, with 8 bases between. This CDR3 is CASSIDRTGNQPQHF. In nucleotides, the CDR3 is TGTGCCAGTAGTATAGATCGGACAGGCAATCAGCCCCAGCATTTT.

This sequence joins TRBV19 and TRBJ2-7; 7 bases line up with TRBD1. The ends lost 4 bases at V and 3 bases at J; junction bases unmatched: 6. The CDR3 runs to 14 residues. The germline CDR1 and CDR2 sequences are LNHDA and SQIVND (reference sequence). CDR3 region: CASSTDRAFYEQYF. In nucleotides, the CDR3 is TGTGCCAGTAGTACTGACAGGGCCTTCTACGAGCAGTACTTC.

This chain uses TRBV27 with TRBJ2-3; 8 bases line up with TRBD2. The CDR3 spans 16 residues. The germline V gene has CDR1 MNHEY and CDR2 SMNVEV (reference sequence). Trimming cost V 1 base and J 4 bases; bases outside gene matches: 7. CDR3: CASSLLAGGFADTQYF. The CDR3 DNA reads as TGTGCCAGCAGTTTATTGGCGGGGGGCTTCGCAGATACGCAGTATTTT.